Listed below are T cell receptor beta chains from one sample, sequenced in a study of blood T cell repertoires in COVID-19. Only in-frame clones appear in the TCRdb table, and some are missing; sequencing was by immunoSEQ multiplex PCR. This repertoire shows about 4,300 clones, about 72% found once; its top ten account for roughly 40%. Material for sequencing was peripheral blood. The receptors come from a human donor with active or convalescent COVID-19. The donor label of this sample is uncertain. CDR3s include the opening cysteine and the closing phenylalanine or tryptophan. The order of the fields is D gene, J gene, V gene, clone size, CDR3 DNA, CDR3 protein. The D gene is left open where the match is weak. Part of the rows lack a size; the others show once, few, many or a class for expanded clones.

.	TRBJ2-5	TRBV7-2	.	TGTGCCAGCAGCATCACAGGGATCCAAGAGACCCAGTACTTC	CASSITGIQETQYF
.	TRBJ2-3	TRBV6-5	.	TGTGCCAGCAAGCAGCGCCCGAGCACAGATACGCAGTATTTT	CASKQRPSTDTQYF
TRBD1	TRBJ1-1	TRBV6-6	.	TGTGCCAGCAGCCCGCCCACAGGGGCTGAAGCTTTCTTT	CASSPPTGAEAFF
.	TRBJ1-1	TRBV25-1	.	TGTGCCAGCAGTGAAAAAGTCGGGTCGAACACTGAAGCTTTCTTT	CASSEKVGSNTEAFF
.	TRBJ1-2	TRBV29-1	.	TGCAGCGTTGCCGCACCTAAGACAGCTAACTATGGCTACACCTTC	CSVAAPKTANYGYTF
TRBD1	TRBJ1-2	TRBV5-1	few	TGCGCCAGCAGCTTGGGGCCGGACAGGGCCCACAACAACTATGGCTACACCTTC	CASSLGPDRAHNNYGYTF
TRBD2	TRBJ2-7	TRBV7-2	.	TGTGCCTCTACCCCGCTGGGGGGGACCTACTTTTACTTC	CASTPLGGTYFYF
.	TRBJ2-3	TRBV11-3	.	TGTGCCAGCAGCTTATTTGGGTTTCGGGGAAGCACAGATACGCAGTATTTT	CASSLFGFRGSTDTQYF
TRBD1	TRBJ2-7	TRBV30	.	TGTGCCTGGAGTGTTGGACAGGGGGCCTACGAGCAGTACTTC	CAWSVGQGAYEQYF
.	TRBJ2-2	TRBV7-9	few	TGTGCCAGCAGCTTAGTCGGCAGGGGTTCGAACACCGGGGAGCTGTTTTTT	CASSLVGRGSNTGELFF
TRBD2	TRBJ2-3	TRBV11-2	.	TGTGCCAGCAGCTTAGCCGGAACAATAGCGGGGATCACAGATACGCAGTATTTT	CASSLAGTIAGITDTQYF
.	TRBJ2-7	TRBV12-3/TRBV12-4	.	TGTGCCAGCAGTTTAAGAGGGTACGAGCAGTACTTC	CASSLRGYEQYF
TRBD2	TRBJ2-1	TRBV18	.	TGTGCCAGCTCACCCGGCGGGAGTTCGAATGAGCAGTTCTTC	CASSPGGSSNEQFF
.	TRBJ1-5	TRBV19	.	TGTGCCAGTAGTATACCCAGGGTAAGCAATCAGCCCCAGCATTTT	CASSIPRVSNQPQHF
.	TRBJ1-4	TRBV6-5	.	TGTGCCAGCTCTCTGCGGAGGGAAAAACTGTTTTTT	CASSLRREKLFF
TRBD2	TRBJ2-1	TRBV6-5	.	TGTGCCAGCAACACACTAGCGGGGCTCAATGAGCAGTTCTTC	CASNTLAGLNEQFF
TRBD2	TRBJ2-2	TRBV6-5	.	TGTGCCAGCAGTTGGGAAGCGGGAGGGGAGCTGTTTTTT	CASSWEAGGELFF
.	TRBJ2-7	TRBV6-5	.	TGTGCCACTCATACGATGGGTAGGGGGTACGAGCAGTACTTC	CATHTMGRGYEQYF
.	TRBJ1-3	TRBV19	.	TGTGCCAGTAGTATAACAGATGGAAACACCATATATTTT	CASSITDGNTIYF
TRBD2	TRBJ2-1	TRBV11-2	.	TGTGCCAGCAGCTCTCGCGGCGGGAGAGGGTACAATGAGCAGTTCTTC	CASSSRGGRGYNEQFF
.	TRBJ1-1	TRBV5-1	.	TGCGCCAGCAGCTTGGGGACACTAAACACTGAAGCTTTCTTT	CASSLGTLNTEAFF
.	TRBJ1-1	TRBV30	few	TGTGCCTGGAATAGGAGGAGAACTGAAGCTTTCTTT	CAWNRRRTEAFF
.	TRBJ2-7	TRBV7-4	.	TGTGCCAGCAGCTTACGCGGCTACGAGCAGTACTTC	CASSLRGYEQYF
.	TRBJ1-2	TRBV19	.	TGTGCCAGTACCCACAATGCGGGGTCCAACTATGGCTACACCTTC	CASTHNAGSNYGYTF
TRBD2	TRBJ2-7	TRBV3-1/TRBV3-2	few	TGTGCCAGCAGCGAGGGACTAGCGGGAGACTACGAGCAGTACTTC	CASSEGLAGDYEQYF
.	TRBJ1-1	TRBV9	.	TGTGCCAGCAGCGTAGCTACGACAGCCCAAGGTAGCACTGAAGCTTTCTTT	CASSVATTAQGSTEAFF
.	TRBJ1-1	TRBV12-5	.	TGTGCTAGTGGTTTGGGAACCCTTTGGGAGGGTGGGACTGAAGCTTTCTTT	CASGLGTLWEGGTEAFF
.	TRBJ1-5	TRBV29-1	.	TGCAGCGTTGCCGGGACACAAGGTGGCAATCAGCCCCAGCATTTT	CSVAGTQGGNQPQHF
.	TRBJ1-3	TRBV7-6	.	TGTGCCAGCAGCTCGACAGCCTACTCTGGAAACACCATATATTTT	CASSSTAYSGNTIYF
.	TRBJ1-2	TRBV2	.	TGTGCCAGCAGGGACTTGCCTGGCTACACCTTC	CASRDLPGYTF
.	TRBJ1-3	TRBV2	.	TGTGCCAGCAGGGGAGTCTACACCATATATTTT	CASRGVYTIYF
TRBD1	TRBJ2-3	TRBV30	.	TGTGCCTATGGACAGGAGCAAGGTACGCAGTATTTT	CAYGQEQGTQYF
TRBD1	TRBJ2-4	TRBV19	.	TGTGCCAGTAGTACCAGCCTAGGGACAGGGAACTTC	CASSTSLGTGNF
.	TRBJ2-2	TRBV4-2	.	TGTGCCAGCAGCCAAGTATCTTACGACAGGACCGGGGAGCTGTTTTTT	CASSQVSYDRTGELFF
.	TRBJ1-2	TRBV10-3	few	TGTGCCATCAGTGAATCGGAGCCCTATGGCTACACCTTC	CAISESEPYGYTF
.	TRBJ2-7	TRBV7-2	.	TGTGCCAGCAGCTTGAGTTTCTCCTACGAGCAGTACTTC	CASSLSFSYEQYF
.	TRBJ2-5	TRBV4-3	few	TGCGCCAGCAGCCAAGATACTAGCAAAGAGACCCAGTACTTC	CASSQDTSKETQYF
.	TRBJ2-5	TRBV19	.	TGTGCCAGTGGGCGGCGGAGGGAGACCCAGTACTTC	CASGRRRETQYF
TRBD2	TRBJ2-1	TRBV11-3	.	TGTGCCAGCAGCTTAACTCTCCTAGCGGGAGGGCCGCATGAGCAGTTCTTC	CASSLTLLAGGPHEQFF
.	TRBJ1-2	TRBV7-9	.	TGTGCCAGCAGCTTAACCTCCCAGGGTGGCTACACCTTC	CASSLTSQGGYTF
.	TRBJ1-2	TRBV18	.	TGTGCCAGCTCCCTTGGGGAGGGCCGGTATGGCTACACCTTC	CASSLGEGRYGYTF
TRBD2	TRBJ2-7	TRBV30	.	TGTGCCTGGAGCGCCCTAGCGGGAGGGGACGAGCAGTACTTC	CAWSALAGGDEQYF
TRBD2	TRBJ2-3	TRBV19	.	TGTGCCAGTAGCGGGGGGAATAGCGGGACAAACCACCCTAGCACAGATACGCAGTATTTT	CASSGGNSGTNHPSTDTQYF
TRBD2	TRBJ2-3	TRBV7-8	.	TGTGCCAGCAGTTTAAGGACTAGCGGGATGACAGATACGCAGTATTTT	CASSLRTSGMTDTQYF
TRBD1	TRBJ1-1	TRBV5-4	.	TGTGCCAGCAGCTTTCGTCGACAGGGGGGAACTGAAGCTTTCTTT	CASSFRRQGGTEAFF
.	TRBJ2-1	TRBV2	.	TGTGCCAGCTGTGTAGGCAGGGGGCGCGGGGGGGGCGGGAATGAGCAGTTCTTC	CASCVGRGRGGGGNEQFF
.	TRBJ2-3	TRBV10-3	.	TGTGCCATAAAGGAGGCCAGCACAGATACGCAGTATTTT	CAIKEASTDTQYF
TRBD1	TRBJ1-6	TRBV29-1	.	TGCAGCGTGCGACAGGGCAGGGATTCACCCCTCCACTTT	CSVRQGRDSPLHF
.	TRBJ1-5	TRBV6-5	few	TGTGCCAGCAGTTACACCGGGCAGGGGCAGCCCCAGCATTTT	CASSYTGQGQPQHF
TRBD1	TRBJ1-5	TRBV30	.	TGTGCCTGGAGTTTGACAGGGTTAACGGATCAGCCCCAGCATTTT	CAWSLTGLTDQPQHF